The 4 T cell receptor beta chains listed next were all sequenced from one sample in a study of blood T cell repertoires in COVID-19. Repertoires were generated with immunoSEQ multiplex PCR, while TCRdb's copy carries only in-frame clones and drops some. The sample consists of about 430,000 clones, 80% to 90% of them appearing once. The specimen sequenced was PBMCs or T cells enriched from blood (not recorded which). The receptor source for this set is a man younger than 45 who had recovered from COVID-19.

The chain is built from TRBV3-1 (or the pseudogene TRBV3-2) and TRBJ2-3; 14 bases are a match to TRBD2. The CDR3 is 19 residues long. Per the germline V gene, CDR1 is LGHDT and CDR2 is YNNKEL (reference sequence). V lost 4 bases and J lost 7; bases outside the gene matches: 16. The DNA of the CDR3 is TGTGCCAGCAGCCGGGTCGGGACTAGCGGGAGAGGGGGCATGAATACGCAGTATTTT. Protein product: CASSRVGTSGRGGMNTQYF.

V usage is TRBV7-9 and J usage is TRBJ1-2, with TRBD1 matching 9 bases. The CDR3 extends over 15 amino acids. Germline lookup yields CDR1 SEHNR and CDR2 FQNEAQ (reference sequence). With V trimmed by 3 bases and J by 8 bases, 10 bases remained unmatched. CDR3: CASSFSETGGRGYTF. The CDR3 DNA reads as TGTGCCAGCAGCTTCTCCGAGACAGGGGGTAGGGGCTACACCTTC.

This chain uses TRBV15 with TRBJ1-2; TRBD1 agrees at 9 bases. J was trimmed by 1 base and V by 6 bases; bases with no gene match: 3. The CDR3 length is 14 residues. CDR1 LNHNV and CDR2 YYDKDF come from the germline V gene (reference sequence). Written as DNA, the CDR3 is TGTGCCACCAGTCCGGGACAGGGTAACTATGGCTACACCTTC. It specifies CATSPGQGNYGYTF.

The rearrangement uses TRBV28 and TRBJ1-1; unclear D gene. V lost 5 bases and J lost 3, with 4 bases in between. CDR1 and CDR2 (germline): MDHEN, SYDVKM. This CDR3 comprises 11 residues. CDR3 in amino acids: CASSIYTEAFF. The CDR3 region has the DNA TGTGCCAGCAGTATCTACACTGAAGCTTTCTTT.